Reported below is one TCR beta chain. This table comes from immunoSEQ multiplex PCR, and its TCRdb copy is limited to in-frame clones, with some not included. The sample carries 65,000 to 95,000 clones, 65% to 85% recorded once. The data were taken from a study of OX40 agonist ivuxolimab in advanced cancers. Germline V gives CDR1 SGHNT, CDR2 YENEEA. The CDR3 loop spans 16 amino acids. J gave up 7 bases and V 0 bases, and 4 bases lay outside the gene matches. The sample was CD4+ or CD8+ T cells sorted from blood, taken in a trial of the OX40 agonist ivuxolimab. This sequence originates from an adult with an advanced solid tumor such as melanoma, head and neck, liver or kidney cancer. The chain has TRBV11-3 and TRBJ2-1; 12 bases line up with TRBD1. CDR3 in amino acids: CASSLDRDRGRNEQFF. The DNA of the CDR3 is TGTGCCAGCAGCTTAGATAGGGACAGGGGGCGAAATGAGCAGTTCTTC.